This entry lists 14 T cell receptor beta chains sequenced from one sample in a study of metastatic and nonmetastatic thyroid tumors. TCRdb redid the clone calls on the PCR reads using MiXCR. This table has approximately 6,600 clones, around 35% appearing once. Each patient went into thyroid surgery without having received any treatment. Sequencing was performed on adjacent normal tissue. These receptors were collected from a female donor with papillary thyroid cancer or a benign thyroid nodule (not recorded which). Some clones in this sample may be carry-over from other donors' samples.

The chain couples TRBV6-1 to TRBJ1-1; possibly TRBD1 for D (5 bases). Germline lookup yields CDR1 MNHNS and CDR2 SASEGT. The CDR3 has 14 residues. Deletions cut 3 bases from V and 3 bases from J, with 11 bases between. The CDR3 sequence: CASSDRVAYTEAFF. CDR3 in DNA: TGTGCCAGCAGTGACAGGGTCGCGTACACTGAAGCTTTCTTT.

This clone has a single count. The chain has TRBV20-1 and TRBJ2-1; possibly TRBD1 for D (5 bases). V was clipped by 6 bases and J by 7 bases, with 16 bases between them. CDR1 DFQATT and CDR2 SNEGSKA come from the germline V gene (reference sequence). The CDR3 totals 13 residues. The CDR3 protein is CSADSAPLNEQFF. CDR3 in DNA: TGCAGTGCCGACAGCGCCCCTCTAAATGAGCAGTTCTTC.

This clone was detected only a few times. The chain couples TRBV10-3 to TRBJ2-7, with 9 positions matching TRBD1. The CDR3 has 16 amino acids. Germline assignment: CDR1 ENHRY and CDR2 SYGVKD. V shed 0 bases and J 1 base; nucleotides not matched to a gene: 4. The CDR3 spells CAISESGQGLSYEQYF. CDR3 nucleotides: TGTGCCATCAGTGAGTCAGGACAGGGGTTATCCTACGAGCAGTACTTC.

The V and J genes are TRBV6-1 and TRBJ2-3; TRBD2 aligns across 11 bases. Trimming took 5 bases from V and 2 from J; bases not matched to a gene: 6. Germline CDR1 MNHNS, CDR2 SASEGT. This CDR3 is 16 amino acids long. The CDR3 DNA is TGTGCCAGCAGTTTGACTAGCGGGGCCCTCACAGATACGCAGTATTTT. The encoded protein is CASSLTSGALTDTQYF.

This chain uses TRBV7-2 with TRBJ2-3; no clear D gene. V lost 1 base, J lost 0 bases, and 2 bases lay in between. Germline loops: CDR1 SGHTA, CDR2 FQGNSA. This CDR3 has 13 residues. The DNA of the CDR3 is TGTGCCAGCAGCTTAGTCAGCACAGATACGCAGTATTTT. Residues: CASSLVSTDTQYF.

The chain recombines TRBV19 with TRBJ1-6; D is undetermined. V was shortened by 5 bases and J by 4 bases, with 9 bases between the two germline ends. The CDR3 sequence is 14 residues long. Germline V gene lookup returns CDR1 LNHDA and CDR2 SQIVND (reference sequence). CDR3 nucleotides: TGTGCCAGTAGTCTGATGGGGTATAATTCACCCCTCCACTTT. Translation gives CASSLMGYNSPLHF.

With respect to this clone: The sample carries other DNA sequences with the same CDR3. The chain uses TRBV20-1 and TRBJ2-7; D remains ambiguous. V lost 4 bases and J 1 base, leaving 11 bases between the germline ends. CDR1 and CDR2 from the germline V gene are DFQATT and SNEGSKA (reference sequence). CDR3 length equals 13 residues. CDR3 loop: CSAIVVGSYEQYF. The CDR3 DNA reads TGCAGTGCTATTGTCGTCGGTTCCTACGAGCAGTACTTC.

This clone has just one count. This chain joins TRBV11-3 and TRBJ2-7; D gene unclear. V was pared by 3 bases and J by 1 base, with 7 bases between. The CDR3 runs to 13 residues. CDR1 SGHNT and CDR2 YENEEA come from the germline V gene. The CDR3 DNA sequence: TGTGCCAGCAGCTTTTATATTTCCTACGAGCAGTACTTC. Residues: CASSFYISYEQYF.

This clone is classed as large (0.1 to 1%). V is TRBV6-5 and J is TRBJ1-2; D gene ambiguous. V lost 4 bases, J lost 0 bases, and 21 bases lay in between. This CDR3 has 18 amino acids. CDR1 MNHEY and CDR2 SVGAGI come from the germline V gene. The chain's CDR3 is CASSSLRSRLASNYGYTF. The CDR3 DNA follows: TGTGCCAGCAGTTCACTACGGTCCCGCTTGGCCTCTAACTATGGCTACACCTTC.

This clone is labeled large. The chain couples TRBV20-1 to TRBJ2-1; the match to TRBD2 covers 8 bases. The germline V gene encodes CDR1 DFQATT and CDR2 SNEGSKA (reference sequence). V gave up 6 bases and J gave up 9 bases; unmatched junction bases: 13. CDR3 size: 14 residues. The CDR3 protein is CSAGGASARIEQFF. DNA of the CDR3: TGCAGTGCCGGGGGGGCTAGCGCCAGAATTGAGCAGTTCTTC.

The count of this clone is one. The V gene is TRBV30, the J gene TRBJ2-7; possible D gene TRBD1, 5 bases. CDR3 length equals 14 residues. V lost 4 bases and J 0 bases, leaving 13 bases between the germline ends. CDR1 and CDR2 from the germline V gene are GTSNPN and SVGIG (reference sequence). CDR3 in amino acids: CAWTRTPSSYEQYF. The CDR3, as DNA: TGTGCCTGGACTCGGACACCCAGCTCCTACGAGCAGTACTTC.

The chain carries TRBV24-1 and TRBJ2-7, with D perhaps TRBD2 (5 bases). The V gene's germline CDR1 is KGHDR and CDR2 SFDVKD. The CDR3 is 15 residues long. The ends were cut back, 3 bases at V and 4 bases at J, with 15 bases in the middle. The CDR3 sequence is CATSDSGSRPYEQYF. In nucleotides, the CDR3 is TGTGCCACCAGTGATAGCGGCTCCCGCCCTTACGAGCAGTACTTC.

V usage is TRBV15 and J usage is TRBJ2-3; 7 bases align to TRBD2. CDR1 LNHNV and CDR2 YYDKDF come from the germline V gene (reference sequence). The CDR3 is made up of 12 amino acids. The trim removed 9 bases at V and 0 bases at J, leaving 0 bases unmatched. The DNA for the CDR3 is TGTGCCACGGGGGGGAGCACAGATACGCAGTATTTT. Translating it yields CATGGSTDTQYF. The whole variable domain, remainder taken from reference TRBV15 and TRBJ2-3, is DAMVIQNPRYQVTQFGKPVTLSCSQTLNHNVMYWYQQKSSQAPKLLFHYYDKDFNNEADTPDNFQSRRPNTSFCFLDIRSPGLGDTAMYLCATGGSTDTQYFGPGTRLTVL.

This clone was counted a few times. The rearrangement joins TRBV6-1 to TRBJ2-1, with D tentatively TRBD1 (7 bases). Trimming cost V 2 bases and J 4 bases, with 12 bases left between them. The CDR3 is 15 amino acids. In germline, CDR1 is MNHNS, CDR2 SASEGT. CDR3 loop: CASSEWSGGYNEQFF. The CDR3 region has the DNA TGTGCCAGCAGTGAATGGTCAGGGGGGTACAATGAGCAGTTCTTC.